Presented here are 20 T cell receptor beta chains from one specimen sequenced in a study of T cells after yellow fever vaccination. TCRdb ran MiXCR on the 5' RACE reads and lists one entry per CDR3 protein. The sample gives about 320,000 distinct CDR3 sequences, around 11% of which show up once; 2.5% to 4% is in the top ten. The material sequenced was CD4+ T cells sorted from PBMCs, taken 45 days after the yellow fever booster vaccination. The receptors come from a young man who received the YFV17D yellow fever vaccine.

This clonotype came up a few times. This rearrangement joins TRBV18 to TRBJ1-1; 7 nucleotides agree with TRBD1. This CDR3 is built from 15 residues. Germline V lookup: CDR1 KGHSH, CDR2 LQKENI. J lost 0 bases, V lost 4 bases, and 5 bases had no gene match. The CDR3 DNA reads TGTGCCAGCTCACTCAGGGGGATGATGAACACTGAAGCTTTCTTT. Translation gives CASSLRGMMNTEAFF.

The rearrangement links TRBV29-1 to TRBJ2-5; 13 positions match TRBD2. The germline V gene encodes CDR1 SQVTM and CDR2 ANQGSEA. The V and J ends lost 3 bases and 5 bases, in that order; junction bases with no gene match: 3. The CDR3 totals 14 residues. CDR3 nucleotide sequence: TGCAGCGTTGATGGACTAGCGGGGGTGGAGACCCAGTACTTC. It yields the protein CSVDGLAGVETQYF.

J is TRBJ2-3 and V is TRBV10-3; 7 bases are a match to TRBD1. Germline CDR1 ENHRY, CDR2 SYGVKD. J lost 4 bases, V lost 0 bases, and 1 base had no gene match. This CDR3 has 14 amino acids. The CDR3 DNA reads TGTGCCATCAGTGAGTCTACAGGGGCAGATACGCAGTATTTT. This sequence encodes CAISESTGADTQYF.

The chain joins TRBV7-2 to TRBJ1-1, with a weak D call TRBD1 (6 bases). CDR1 is SGHTA and CDR2 is FQGNSA in the germline V gene. This CDR3 is 14 amino acids long. Trimming shortened V by 5 bases and J by 3 bases, and 13 bases separated the two germline ends. This CDR3 reads CASSPRGSYTEAFF. The CDR3, as DNA: TGTGCCAGCAGCCCCAGGGGTTCTTACACTGAAGCTTTCTTT.

This chain links TRBV5-1 with TRBJ2-7; 7 positions agree with TRBD2. J lost 3 bases, V lost 5 bases, and 8 bases had no gene match. This CDR3 has 14 residues. The germline gives CDR1 SGHRS, CDR2 YFSETQ. This CDR3 is CASSLGEGFYEQYF. In nucleotides, the CDR3 is TGCGCCAGCAGTCTGGGGGAGGGATTCTACGAGCAGTACTTC.

The J gene is TRBJ1-5, the V gene TRBV7-2; D is unclear. The CDR3 has 13 amino acids. V was clipped by 5 bases and J by 6 bases, with 11 bases between them. Germline assignment: CDR1 SGHTA and CDR2 FQGNSA. In nucleotides, the CDR3 is TGTGCCAGCAGCCTGGTGGGAGCTCAGCCCCAGCATTTT. Residues: CASSLVGAQPQHF.

This clonotype was seen a few times. V gene TRBV5-1 combines with J gene TRBJ1-1, with a weak D call TRBD1 (6 bases). Trimming stripped 3 bases from V and 5 bases from J, with 14 bases between. CDR3 length equals 14 residues. From germline, CDR1 is SGHRS and CDR2 YFSETQ. CDR3 in amino acids: CASSYGGGGTEAFF. The CDR3 region has the DNA TGCGCCAGCAGCTACGGAGGGGGGGGGACTGAAGCTTTCTTT.

This clonotype appeared a few times. V is TRBV6-6 and J is TRBJ2-5; 7 bases align to TRBD1. The CDR3 covers 15 residues. V lost 2 bases, J lost 1 base, and 4 bases stayed unmatched. The germline gives CDR1 MNHNY, CDR2 SVGAGI (reference sequence). The CDR3 sequence is CASSYPGTAQETQYF. Here the CDR3 DNA reads TGTGCCAGCAGTTACCCGGGGACAGCCCAAGAGACCCAGTACTTC.

The rearrangement links TRBV5-1 to TRBJ1-1; possible D gene TRBD1, 6 bases. Germline V gene lookup returns CDR1 SGHRS and CDR2 YFSETQ. Between the trimmed V and J ends, which lost 0 bases and 2 bases, there was a span of 11 bases. CDR3 size: 15 residues. The CDR3 region is CASSLDGQINTEAFF. The CDR3 DNA follows: TGCGCCAGCAGCTTGGATGGACAGATAAACACTGAAGCTTTCTTT.

The chain combines TRBV7-2 with TRBJ2-3, with 11 positions matching TRBD2. This CDR3 region has 16 residues. Trimming at V came to 5 bases and at J to 3 bases, leaving 7 bases not matched to a gene. Germline V gives CDR1 SGHTA, CDR2 FQGNSA. CDR3 amino acids: CASSGRSGGATDTQYF. The CDR3 DNA reads as TGTGCCAGCAGCGGACGTAGCGGGGGGGCAACAGATACGCAGTATTTT.

V gene TRBV2 combines with J gene TRBJ2-7; 9 bases match TRBD2. Germline V CDR1 and CDR2: SNHLY, FYNNEI. V lost 3 bases, J lost 4 bases, and 7 bases stayed unmatched. This CDR3 is 15 amino acids long. Written as DNA, the CDR3 is TGTGCCAGCAGTGACGGGGCTAGCGGGGCGTACGAGCAGTACTTC. Protein: CASSDGASGAYEQYF.

This chain joins TRBV7-8 and TRBJ2-1; D unresolved. Germline CDR1 and CDR2: SGHVS and FQNEAQ. Trimming shortened V by 1 base and J by 12 bases, and 19 bases separated the two germline ends. There are 15 residues in the CDR3. This chain's CDR3 is CASSLVRLSTYGQFF. The CDR3 DNA reads as TGTGCCAGCAGCTTAGTTCGTCTCTCCACGTACGGGCAGTTCTTC.

This clonotype turned up a few times. The J gene is TRBJ1-1, the V gene TRBV30; 11 nucleotides align to TRBD1. The CDR3 loop spans 16 amino acids. The ends lost 5 bases at V and 6 bases at J; junction bases unmatched: 14. Germline CDR1 GTSNPN, CDR2 SVGIG (reference sequence). The CDR3 here is CAWGEWTGGIPPEAFF. The CDR3 nucleotides are TGTGCCTGGGGGGAATGGACAGGGGGCATCCCCCCTGAAGCTTTCTTT.

This clonotype has just a few counts. V and J are TRBV9 and TRBJ2-5, with D possibly matching TRBD2 (5 bases). CDR1 is SGDLS, CDR2 YYNGEE, per germline. This CDR3 has 14 amino acids. V was cut by 0 bases and J by 5 bases, with 11 bases left in between. This CDR3 reads CASSVGIASETQYF. The CDR3 DNA reads as TGTGCCAGCAGCGTAGGGATAGCGTCCGAGACCCAGTACTTC.

This clonotype occurred many times. The chain carries TRBV18 and TRBJ2-7; 9 bases fit TRBD2. The length of the CDR3 is 16 residues. The V gene end was trimmed by 6 bases and the J gene end by 7 bases; junction bases not matched to a gene: 16. Per the germline V gene, CDR1 is KGHSH and CDR2 is LQKENI. CDR3 nucleotide sequence: TGTGCCAGCTCCCTTCGGGCTAGCGGGGTCCGTGAGGAGCAGTACTTC. Translation: CASSLRASGVREEQYF.

A few counts support this clonotype. The chain has TRBV10-3 and TRBJ2-3, with 13 bases identical to TRBD2. The length of the CDR3 is 18 residues. The germline V gene encodes CDR1 ENHRY and CDR2 SYGVKD. After removal of 4 bases from V and 0 bases from J, the junction contained 7 bases not matched to a gene. CDR3 DNA: TGTGCCATCAGTGGTACTAGCGGGGGGGCCCTGAGCACAGATACGCAGTATTTT. Its protein is CAISGTSGGALSTDTQYF.

V is TRBV7-2 and J is TRBJ1-6; a possible D gene is TRBD1 (5 bases). CDR1 SGHTA and CDR2 FQGNSA come from the germline V gene. This CDR3 contains 16 residues. Trimming cost V 1 base and J 3 bases, with 10 bases left between them. CDR3 DNA: TGTGCCAGCAGCTTAGAGGGGACCCTCTATAATTCACCCCTCCACTTT. This encodes CASSLEGTLYNSPLHF.

This clonotype was found many times. This chain links TRBV7-2 with TRBJ2-2; possible D gene TRBD2, 6 bases. The CDR3 sequence is 16 residues long. V was cut by 2 bases and J by 1 base, with 11 bases left in between. From germline, CDR1 is SGHTA and CDR2 FQGNSA. Here the CDR3 DNA reads TGTGCCAGCAGCTTACAGTCCGGGGGGAACACCGGGGAGCTGTTTTTT. Its protein product is CASSLQSGGNTGELFF.

This clonotype was seen a few times. This rearrangement joins TRBV28 to TRBJ2-3; the match to TRBD2 covers 7 bases. From germline, CDR1 is MDHEN and CDR2 SYDVKM. Trimming at V came to 8 bases and at J to 2 bases, leaving 7 bases not matched to a gene. This CDR3 spans 14 amino acids. CDR3 region: CASVLGGSTDTQYF. DNA of the CDR3: TGTGCCAGCGTCCTCGGGGGGTCCACAGATACGCAGTATTTT.

This clonotype was found a few times. J is TRBJ2-7 and V is TRBV21-1; the table's D call, TRBD1, was not checked against the DNA. TRBV21-1 is noted as a pseudogene. The length of the CDR3 is 15 residues. CDR3 protein: CASTWTGGPLYEQYV. The CDR3 bases are TGTGCCAGCACTTGGACAGGGGGGCCGCTCTACGAGCAGTACGTC.